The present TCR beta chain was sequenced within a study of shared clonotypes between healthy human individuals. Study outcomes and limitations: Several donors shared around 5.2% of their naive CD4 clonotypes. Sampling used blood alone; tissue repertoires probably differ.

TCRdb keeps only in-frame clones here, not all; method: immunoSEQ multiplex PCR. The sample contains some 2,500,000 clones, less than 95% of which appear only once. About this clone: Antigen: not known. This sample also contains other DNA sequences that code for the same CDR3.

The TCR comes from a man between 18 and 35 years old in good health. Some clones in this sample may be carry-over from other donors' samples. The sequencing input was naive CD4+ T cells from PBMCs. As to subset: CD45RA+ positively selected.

CDR3 DNA: TGTGCCAGCTCACCGGGCGGACAGATGAACACTGAAGCTTTCTTT. This codes for CASSPGGQMNTEAFF. The chain has TRBV18 and TRBJ1-1, with D possibly TRBD1 on 6 matching bases. Deletions cut 3 bases from V and 0 bases from J, with 11 bases between. Germline V lookup: CDR1 KGHSH, CDR2 LQKENI. The CDR3 extends over 15 amino acids.